This TCR beta chain stems from a study of identical twins. This clonotype has more than one count but fewer than ten. From germline, CDR1 is KGHDR and CDR2 SFDVKD. This CDR3 has 12 amino acids. V lost 7 bases and J 10 bases, leaving 13 bases between the germline ends. TCRdb called the 5' RACE reads again in MiXCR, with one record for every CDR3 protein. The sample records 550,000 to 800,000 distinct CDR3 sequences, 7.1% being singletons. These records were also assigned to another study, of yellow fever vaccine responses in identical twins.

The sample comprised PBMCs. This sequence was found in a young woman in good health. The chain recombines TRBV24-1 with TRBJ2-1, with a weak D call TRBD2 (5 bases). In DNA, the CDR3 is TGTGCCACCAGCGAGGGATACCGCGAGCAGTTCTTC. Its protein is CATSEGYREQFF.